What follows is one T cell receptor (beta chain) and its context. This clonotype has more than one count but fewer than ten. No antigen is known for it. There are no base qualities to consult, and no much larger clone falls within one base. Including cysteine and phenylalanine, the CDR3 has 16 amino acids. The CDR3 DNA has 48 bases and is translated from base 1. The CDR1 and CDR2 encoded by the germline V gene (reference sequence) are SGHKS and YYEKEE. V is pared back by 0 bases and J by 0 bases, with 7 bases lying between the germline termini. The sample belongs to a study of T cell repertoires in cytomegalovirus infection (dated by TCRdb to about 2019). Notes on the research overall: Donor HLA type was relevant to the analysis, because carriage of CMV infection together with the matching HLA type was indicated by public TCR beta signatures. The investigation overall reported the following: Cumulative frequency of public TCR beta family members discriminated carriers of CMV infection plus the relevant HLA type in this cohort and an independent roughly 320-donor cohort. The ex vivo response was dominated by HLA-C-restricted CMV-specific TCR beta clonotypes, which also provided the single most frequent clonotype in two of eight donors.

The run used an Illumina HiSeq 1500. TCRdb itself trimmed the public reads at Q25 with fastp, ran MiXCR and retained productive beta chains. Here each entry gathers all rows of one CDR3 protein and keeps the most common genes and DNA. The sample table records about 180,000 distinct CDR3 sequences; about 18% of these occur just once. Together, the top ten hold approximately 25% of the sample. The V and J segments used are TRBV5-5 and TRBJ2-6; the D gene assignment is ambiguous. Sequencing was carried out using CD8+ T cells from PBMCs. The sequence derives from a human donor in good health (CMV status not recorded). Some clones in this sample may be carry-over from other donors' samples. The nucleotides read TGTGCCAGCAGCTTGGACATTTTCTCTGGGGCCAACGTCCTGACTTTC. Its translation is CASSLDIFSGANVLTF.